One and the same sample provided the 19 T cell receptor beta chains below, sequenced in a study of blood T cell repertoires in COVID-19. Clones were read by immunoSEQ multiplex PCR, and TCRdb kept only the in-frame ones, dropping some. There are 60,000 or so clones in the sample; 60% to 85% occur only once, and roughly 3% lies in the top ten. The material sequenced was peripheral blood. The receptors were gathered from a man in his sixties with acute or convalescent COVID-19.

The chain carries TRBV30 and TRBJ1-1; 8 nucleotides align to TRBD1. The CDR3 is 15 amino acids. After removal of 2 bases from V and 1 base from J, the junction contained 6 bases not matched to a gene. CDR1 is GTSNPN and CDR2 is SVGIG in the germline V gene (reference sequence). For the CDR3, the DNA is TGTGCCTGGAGTTTCCCCGACAGGGGGAACACTGAAGCTTTCTTT. This sequence encodes CAWSFPDRGNTEAFF.

The rearrangement joins TRBV28 to TRBJ1-4, with 8 bases fitting TRBD1. Per the germline V gene, CDR1 is MDHEN and CDR2 is SYDVKM. This CDR3 comprises 17 residues. The ends lost 6 bases at V and 3 bases at J; junction bases unmatched: 12. CDR3 sequence reads: CASSPSPGGGSNEKLFF. Written as DNA, the CDR3 is TGTGCCAGCAGCCCCAGTCCAGGGGGCGGTTCTAATGAAAAACTGTTTTTT. Full variable domain (missing parts from reference TRBV28 and TRBJ1-4): DVKVTQSSRYLVKRTGEKVFLECVQDMDHENMFWYRQDPGLGLRLIYFSYDVKMKEKGDIPEGYSVSREKKERFSLILESASTNQTSMYLCASSPSPGGGSNEKLFFGSGTQLSVL.

This rearrangement joins TRBV24-1 to TRBJ2-1; tentatively, D is TRBD1 (6 bases). Germline loops: CDR1 KGHDR, CDR2 SFDVKD. This CDR3 region has 23 residues. Trimming took off 1 base at V and 0 bases at J, with 30 bases between the two ends. The CDR3, as DNA: TGTGCCACCAGTGATTTAGTGAGACAGGCCCGTTCTACCTTCCGGAGCTCCTACAATGAGCAGTTCTTC. Protein sequence: CATSDLVRQARSTFRSSYNEQFF.

The V gene is TRBV10-3, the J gene TRBJ2-2; D perhaps matches TRBD2 (6 bases). Germline V gives CDR1 ENHRY, CDR2 SYGVKD. V was shortened by 10 bases and J by 1 base, with 16 bases between the two germline ends. The CDR3 has 15 residues. CDR3 DNA: TGTGCCACCCGGGCGGGAAATCTGAACACCGGGGAGCTGTTTTTT. This translates into CATRAGNLNTGELFF.

V gene TRBV2 combines with J gene TRBJ2-7; 10 bases agree with TRBD1. V was clipped by 7 bases and J by 0 bases; unmatched bases: 6. CDR3 length: 15 amino acids. Germline CDR1 and CDR2: SNHLY and FYNNEI. CDR3 residues: CASTQTGGSSYEQYF. In nucleotides, the CDR3 is TGTGCCAGCACCCAGACAGGGGGCAGCTCCTACGAGCAGTACTTC.

The chain links TRBV6-5 to TRBJ1-2; D remains unclear. Germline assignment: CDR1 MNHEY and CDR2 SVGAGI. V was pared by 4 bases and J by 5 bases, with 8 bases between. This CDR3 is built from 12 residues. CDR3 loop: CASSSTAYGYTF. In DNA, the CDR3 is TGTGCCAGCAGTTCTACAGCATATGGCTACACCTTC.

This chain links TRBV5-4 with TRBJ2-3, with D perhaps TRBD2 (6 bases). CDR1 and CDR2 (germline): SGHNT, YYREEE (reference sequence). V was cut by 3 bases and J by 4 bases, with 12 bases left in between. CDR3 length equals 14 residues. CDR3 DNA: TGTGCCAGCAGCTCAAGGAGGGAATCAGATACGCAGTATTTT. Translation gives CASSSRRESDTQYF.

V and J are TRBV28 and TRBJ1-4, with D uncertain. Germline loops: CDR1 MDHEN, CDR2 SYDVKM. The V end was cut by 5 bases, the J end by 6 bases, with 13 bases between. This CDR3 contains 14 residues. The CDR3 nucleotides are TGTGCCAGCAGTCCAAGCCGGGATTATGAAAAACTGTTTTTT. Its protein product is CASSPSRDYEKLFF.

The CDR3 region has the DNA TGTGCCAGCAGGGTAGGACAGATGAACTATGGCTACACCTTC. Its translation: CASRVGQMNYGYTF. The genes are TRBV2 and TRBJ1-2; a weak D match, TRBD1 (6 bases). The V and J ends lost 6 bases and 2 bases respectively, with 13 bases between them. Per the germline V gene, CDR1 is SNHLY and CDR2 is FYNNEI. This CDR3 spans 14 amino acids.

There are a few counts of this clone. This chain uses TRBV30 with TRBJ2-1, with TRBD1 as a possible D gene (7 bases). Germline lookup yields CDR1 GTSNPN and CDR2 SVGIG (reference sequence). There are 14 residues in the CDR3. Trimming cost V 0 bases and J 5 bases, with 11 bases left between them. The CDR3 bases are TGTGCCTGGAGTGTCAGGGGGGTCGACAATGAGCAGTTCTTC. It yields the protein CAWSVRGVDNEQFF.

The chain carries TRBV6-5 and TRBJ1-1; 9 bases are shared with TRBD1. The germline V gene encodes CDR1 MNHEY and CDR2 SVGAGI. This CDR3 contains 14 residues. V was pared by 7 bases and J by 4 bases, with 7 bases of the junction left unmatched. The CDR3 DNA reads TGTGCCAGCAAACCGGGACAGGGAAGCACTGAAGCTTTCTTT. This translates into CASKPGQGSTEAFF.

The chain recombines TRBV18 with TRBJ2-5; 14 bases map to TRBD2. Trimming removed 3 bases from V and 3 bases from J; junction bases left unmatched: 0. Germline CDR1 reads KGHSH; CDR2 reads LQKENI. This CDR3 is 15 amino acids long. DNA of the CDR3: TGTGCCAGCTCACCGGGACTAGCGGGGGAAGAGACCCAGTACTTC. Protein sequence: CASSPGLAGEETQYF.

The V call is TRBV30, the J call TRBJ1-5; D uncertain. In germline, CDR1 is GTSNPN, CDR2 SVGIG (reference sequence). V lost 1 base to trimming and J lost 2 bases, with 9 bases between them. This CDR3 contains 14 residues. The CDR3: CAWSGGWGNQPQHF. CDR3 nucleotide sequence: TGTGCCTGGAGTGGAGGTTGGGGCAATCAGCCCCAGCATTTT. Full variable domain (missing parts from reference TRBV30 and TRBJ1-5): SQTIHQWPATLVQPVGSPLSLECTVEGTSNPNLYWYRQAAGRGLQLLFYSVGIGQISSEVPQNLSASRPQDRQFILSSKKLLLSDSGFYLCAWSGGWGNQPQHFGDGTRLSIL.

The genes are TRBV12-3 or TRBV12-4 and TRBJ1-4; no clear D gene. Trimming removed 6 bases from V and 5 bases from J, with 7 bases in between. CDR3 size: 12 residues. The CDR3: CASRENNEKLFF. The CDR3 DNA follows: TGTGCCAGCAGAGAGAACAATGAAAAACTGTTTTTT.

This chain uses TRBV18 with TRBJ2-1; 9 nucleotides line up with TRBD1. The V and J ends lost 5 bases and 4 bases, in that order; junction bases with no gene match: 3. The CDR3 spans 14 residues. In germline, CDR1 is KGHSH, CDR2 LQKENI. The DNA of the CDR3 is TGTGCCAGCTCATCGGACAGGGGTTACAATGAGCAGTTCTTC. Protein: CASSSDRGYNEQFF.

The chain uses TRBV11-2 and TRBJ2-1; no reliable D call. The V and J ends lost 5 bases and 1 base respectively, with 9 bases between them. This CDR3 is 14 amino acids long. CDR1 is SGHAT, CDR2 FQNNGV, per germline. As DNA, the CDR3 is TGTGCCAGCAGCCCCCTTCGGTCCTACAATGAGCAGTTCTTC. Amino acids: CASSPLRSYNEQFF. Looking up the rest from reference TRBV11-2 and TRBJ2-1 gives the full variable domain: EAGVAQSPRYKIIEKRQSVAFWCNPISGHATLYWYQQILGQGPKLLIQFQNNGVVDDSQLPKDRFSAERLKGVDSTLKIQPAKLEDSAVYLCASSPLRSYNEQFFGPGTRLTVL.

This clone came up once. This chain joins TRBV6-5 and TRBJ2-2; D is unresolved. This CDR3 comprises 12 residues. Germline CDR1 and CDR2: MNHEY and SVGAGI. V was trimmed by 7 bases and J by 2 bases, leaving 5 bases between them. The CDR3 reads CASTLNTGELFF. CDR3 DNA sequence: TGTGCCAGCACCTTAAACACCGGGGAGCTGTTTTTT.

The chain uses TRBV7-6 and TRBJ2-5; tentatively, D is TRBD2 (7 bases). From germline, CDR1 is SGHVS and CDR2 FNYEAQ. The CDR3 has 16 residues. The V gene lost 3 bases and the J gene lost 5 bases, with 19 bases spanning the gap. Written as DNA, the CDR3 is TGTGCCAGCAGCTTGAAACGGGGGGCTTTTGAGGAGACCCAGTACTTC. Translation gives CASSLKRGAFEETQYF. Filled out from reference TRBV7-6 and TRBJ2-5, the complete variable domain reads GAGVSQSPRYKVTKRGQDVALRCDPISGHVSLYWYRQALGQGPEFLTYFNYEAQQDKSGLPNDRFSAERPEGSISTLTIQRTEQRDSAMYRCASSLKRGAFEETQYFGPGTRLLVL.

The chain joins TRBV11-3 to TRBJ2-1; TRBD2 agrees at 8 bases. With V trimmed by 4 bases and J by 8 bases, 7 bases remained unmatched. The germline V gene has CDR1 SGHNT and CDR2 YENEEA. The CDR3 is 14 amino acids. CDR3 loop: CASSSGGASYEQFF. CDR3 sequence (DNA): TGTGCCAGCAGCTCCGGGGGGGCCAGCTATGAGCAGTTCTTC.